These T cell receptor beta chains were read from a single sample in a study of PD-1 blockade in classical Hodgkin lymphoma. Sequencing was performed with immunoSEQ multiplex PCR; in TCRdb, only in-frame clones are kept and a portion is missing. The data show about 17,000 clones, with around 72% seen just once and about 1.9% held by the top ten. Specimen: CD4+ T cells from blood, collected before the fourth cycle of nivolumab. These receptors were taken from a human donor with classical Hodgkin lymphoma. CDR3s include the opening cysteine and the closing phenylalanine or tryptophan. D genes are given only for firm matches. Size tells how often a clone was seen (once, few, many) or the class of an expanded clone, and some rows leave it out.

TRBV5-1	.	TRBJ2-7	.	CASSKVPYEQYF	TGCGCCAGCAGCAAGGTCCCCTACGAGCAGTACTTC
TRBV18	.	TRBJ1-1	few	CASSITGNTEAFF	TGTGCCAGCTCAATAACAGGGAACACTGAAGCTTTCTTT
TRBV6-6	TRBD2	TRBJ2-1	.	CASSYLAGVYNEQFF	TGTGCCAGCAGTTATTTAGCGGGAGTCTACAATGAGCAGTTCTTC
TRBV4-2	.	TRBJ2-7	.	CASSQDLGLGSYEQYF	TGTGCCAGCAGCCAAGATCTGGGACTGGGCTCCTACGAGCAGTACTTC
TRBV9	TRBD1	TRBJ1-6	.	CASSPGTGSSPLHF	TGTGCCAGCAGCCCAGGGACAGGGTCCTCACCCCTCCACTTT
TRBV6-6	TRBD2	TRBJ2-1	.	CASSYFGAGAQNEQFF	TGTGCCAGCAGTTATTTTGGGGCGGGAGCGCAGAATGAGCAGTTCTTC
TRBV28	.	TRBJ1-1	.	CASSPPSLNTEAFF	TGTGCCAGCAGCCCCCCGAGCCTGAACACTGAAGCTTTCTTT
TRBV6-1	.	TRBJ1-1	.	CASSEGFGQVVRLAFF	TGTGCCAGCAGTGAAGGGTTTGGGCAAGTTGTAAGGTTAGCTTTCTTT
TRBV10-1	.	TRBJ2-3	once	CASRRGGPTDTQYF	TGCGCCAGCAGGCGGGGCGGCCCCACAGATACGCAGTATTTT
TRBV6-6	TRBD2	TRBJ2-7	.	CASSYSLAGSGEQYF	TGTGCCAGCAGTTACTCCCTAGCGGGGTCCGGGGAGCAGTACTTC
TRBV7-8	TRBD2	TRBJ2-7	.	CASSLVLAGGSYEQYF	TGTGCCAGCAGCTTAGTACTAGCGGGAGGCTCCTACGAGCAGTACTTC
TRBV28	.	TRBJ1-2	.	CASSSGVTGGYTF	TGTGCCAGCAGCTCAGGGGTGACTGGTGGCTACACCTTC
TRBV18	.	TRBJ2-2	.	CASSSARTGELFF	TGTGCCAGCTCATCTGCCAGAACCGGGGAGCTGTTTTTT
TRBV19	TRBD1	TRBJ2-3	.	CASSMKGAGDTQYF	TGTGCCAGTAGTATGAAGGGGGCGGGAGATACGCAGTATTTT
TRBV11-2	TRBD2	TRBJ2-1	.	CASRPRTSGLVDEQFF	TGTGCCAGCAGGCCCCGGACTAGCGGGTTGGTCGATGAGCAGTTCTTC
TRBV6-6	.	TRBJ1-3	.	CASRSQGNSGNTIYF	TGTGCCAGCAGGAGTCAGGGGAACTCTGGAAACACCATATATTTT
TRBV7-8	TRBD2	TRBJ2-1	.	CASKTAGTSGKLNEQFF	TGTGCCAGCAAAACGGCCGGGACTAGCGGGAAGTTGAATGAGCAGTTCTTC
TRBV19	.	TRBJ2-1	.	CASSIVGADPSNEQFF	TGTGCCAGTAGTATAGTGGGCGCAGACCCAAGCAATGAGCAGTTCTTC
TRBV11-1	TRBD2	TRBJ2-3	.	CASSPGLAGGAWADTQYF	TGTGCCAGCAGCCCGGGACTAGCGGGAGGAGCCTGGGCAGATACGCAGTATTTT
TRBV18	.	TRBJ1-4	.	CASSPRREGRTGNEKLFF	TGTGCCAGCTCACCACGACGTGAGGGGAGGACGGGTAATGAAAAACTGTTTTTT
TRBV5-1	.	TRBJ2-3	.	CASSYMSSGIDTQYF	TGCGCCAGCAGCTACATGTCATCGGGGATAGATACGCAGTATTTT
TRBV19	.	TRBJ1-4	.	CASSITTNEKLFF	TGTGCCAGTAGTATCACAACTAATGAAAAACTGTTTTTT
TRBV6-5	.	TRBJ1-2	.	CATGRGRDYGYTF	TGTGCCACAGGACGTGGCCGCGACTATGGCTACACCTTC
TRBV10-1	.	TRBJ1-1	.	CASSESPPNTEAFF	TGCGCCAGCAGTGAATCGCCGCCGAACACTGAAGCTTTCTTT
TRBV6-1	TRBD1	TRBJ1-2	.	CASNRDWTGNYGYTF	TGTGCCAGCAACCGGGACTGGACAGGGAACTATGGCTACACCTTC
TRBV6-5	.	TRBJ1-1	.	CASSYLTQAGNTEAFF	TGTGCCAGCAGTTATTTGACGCAGGCGGGTAACACTGAAGCTTTCTTT
TRBV27	.	TRBJ2-1	few	CASSWRLDSRVYNEQFF	TGTGCCAGCAGTTGGCGGTTGGACAGCCGGGTCTACAATGAGCAGTTCTTC
TRBV21-1	.	TRBJ2-7	.	CASSPAASRMKKGSYEQYF	TGTGCCAGCAGCCCAGCAGCGAGCCGAATGAAAAAGGGCTCCTACGAGCAGTACTTC
TRBV28	.	TRBJ2-1	once	CASSPRFRDAENPYNEQFF	TGTGCCAGCAGTCCCCGCTTCCGGGATGCAGAGAATCCCTACAATGAGCAGTTCTTC
TRBV15	.	TRBJ1-3	.	CATSSEGPISGNTIYF	TGTGCCACCAGCAGCGAGGGGCCTATCTCTGGAAACACCATATATTTT
TRBV12-5	.	TRBJ2-3	.	CASGLVGGITDTQYF	TGTGCTAGTGGTTTGGTTGGAGGGATCACAGATACGCAGTATTTT
TRBV19	.	TRBJ1-1	.	CASNVVGLNTEAFF	TGTGCCAGTAATGTAGTGGGGCTGAACACTGAAGCTTTCTTT
TRBV2	.	TRBJ2-1	.	CASRALPSSNNEQFF	TGTGCCAGCAGGGCCCTGCCGTCCTCAAACAATGAGCAGTTCTTC
TRBV5-1	.	TRBJ2-3	.	CASRSLGSTDTQYF	TGCGCCAGCCGATCCCTAGGTAGCACAGATACGCAGTATTTT
TRBV19	.	TRBJ1-2	.	CASSLWQGLGYTF	TGTGCCAGTAGTCTCTGGCAGGGGCTTGGCTACACCTTC
TRBV2	.	TRBJ2-1	.	CASSDIYEQFF	TGTGCCAGCAGTGACATATATGAGCAGTTCTTC
TRBV14	.	TRBJ1-4	.	CASSQAAGAGEKLFF	TGTGCCAGCAGCCAAGCGGCAGGGGCAGGTGAAAAACTGTTTTTT
TRBV9	.	TRBJ1-2	.	CASSVQQGLYGYTF	TGTGCCAGCAGCGTGCAGCAGGGCCTCTATGGCTACACCTTC